Below, one T cell receptor beta chain is given with its context. Germline CDR1 GTSNPN, CDR2 SVGIG (reference sequence). The J segment lost 8 bases and the V segment lost 7 bases, leaving 5 bases of the junction unmatched. CDR3 size: 11 residues. The data were obtained in a study of blood T cell repertoires in COVID-19. Repertoires were generated with immunoSEQ multiplex PCR, while TCRdb's copy carries only in-frame clones and drops some. The data show approximately 170,000 clones, with about 88% seen just once and roughly 20% held by the top ten. Sequences were obtained from peripheral blood. The clonotype originates from a woman older than 75 with acute or convalescent COVID-19. The V gene is TRBV30, the J gene TRBJ1-2; 9 nucleotides agree with TRBD1. In DNA form, the CDR3 reads TGTGCCTTAATGACAGGGGGAGGCTACACCTTC. Translated, it gives CALMTGGGYTF.